These 24 T cell receptor beta chains were sequenced from one sample in a study of blood T cells in healthy people across ages. Sample-barcoded 5' priming and a J-beta primer mix drove a second PCR of roughly 6 to 12 cycles. TCRdb analysed the 5' RACE reads with MiXCR anew, one entry per CDR3 protein. This sample carries some 640,000 distinct CDR3 sequences, 25% to 35% of them seen once, and the ten largest clones take about 15%. Sequenced: blood. Every receptor here comes from a woman of 80 years or more in good health.

This chain uses TRBV7-2 with TRBJ2-3, with D maybe TRBD1 (5 bases). Germline V lookup: CDR1 SGHTA, CDR2 FQGNSA. With 5 bases removed from V and 4 bases from J, the gap between germline ends came to 13 bases. The CDR3 extends over 14 amino acids. Written as DNA, the CDR3 is TGTGCCAGCAGCCAAACAGGAACGGCAGATACGCAGTATTTT. As protein: CASSQTGTADTQYF.

In its sample, this clonotype was seen a few times. In DNA form, the CDR3 reads TGTGCCAGCAGCTTTGGGGGGGCCGCCCCGACCCAGTACTTC. It codes for CASSFGGAAPTQYF. This sequence joins TRBV7-9 and TRBJ2-5; D may be TRBD2 (7 bases). Germline CDR1 reads SEHNR; CDR2 reads FQNEAQ (reference sequence). The CDR3 has 14 amino acids. V was trimmed by 3 bases and J by 7 bases, leaving 15 bases between them.

This clonotype was seen ten or more times. The CDR3 loop reads CSAGWTAPYEQYF. The DNA for the CDR3 is TGCAGTGCTGGATGGACAGCCCCCTACGAGCAGTACTTC. The chain joins TRBV20-1 to TRBJ2-7, with TRBD1 as a possible D gene (6 bases). This CDR3 comprises 13 residues. V lost 5 bases and J lost 2, with 13 bases in between. CDR1 and CDR2 (germline): DFQATT, SNEGSKA (reference sequence).

The CDR3 bases are TGCAGCGCAACGACAGGGACCATTGAAGCTTTCTTT. Protein product: CSATTGTIEAFF. The V and J genes are TRBV29-1 and TRBJ1-1, with TRBD1 matching 7 bases. The ends lost 7 bases at V and 7 bases at J; junction bases unmatched: 9. The CDR3 is 12 amino acids. The germline V gene encodes CDR1 SQVTM and CDR2 ANQGSEA. Full variable domain (remainder filled in from reference TRBV29-1 and TRBJ1-1): SAVISQKPSRDICQRGTSLTIQCQVDSQVTMMFWYRQQPGQSLTLIATANQGSEATYESGFVIDKFPISRPNLTFSTLTVSNMSPEDSSIYLCSATTGTIEAFFGQGTRLTVV.

Ten or more counts support this clonotype. The V call is TRBV15, the J call TRBJ2-3; D is uncertain. The CDR3 covers 11 residues. Germline CDR1 and CDR2: LNHNV and YYDKDF (reference sequence). V was clipped by 2 bases and J by 5 bases, with 2 bases between them. For the CDR3, the DNA is TGTGCCACCAGCAGAAGAGATACGCAGTATTTT. Translating gives CATSRRDTQYF.

This clonotype was counted ten times or more. The rearrangement links TRBV30 to TRBJ2-1; 8 bases line up with TRBD2. CDR3 length equals 13 residues. The ends lost 7 bases at V and 2 bases at J; junction bases unmatched: 4. In germline, CDR1 is GTSNPN, CDR2 SVGIG (reference sequence). The CDR3 loop is CAFRTSPYNEQFF. The CDR3 DNA reads TGTGCCTTCCGGACTAGCCCCTACAATGAGCAGTTCTTC.

This clonotype was recorded a few times. The chain has TRBV29-1 and TRBJ2-1, with a possible D match to TRBD2 (6 bases). Germline CDR1 is SQVTM and CDR2 is ANQGSEA. The ends were cut back, 0 bases at V and 10 bases at J, with 13 bases in the middle. The CDR3 is 13 amino acids. In DNA, the CDR3 is TGCAGCGTTGAAGAGGTTGCTCGGGGGGAGCAGTTCTTC. Translation gives CSVEEVARGEQFF.

This clonotype was seen more than once but under ten times. This chain uses TRBV6-6 with TRBJ1-1; weak D call: TRBD1 (6 bases). This CDR3 has 17 amino acids. Germline loops: CDR1 MNHNY, CDR2 SVGAGI (reference sequence). Trimming pared 0 bases from V and 0 bases from J, leaving 14 bases between. In nucleotides, the CDR3 is TGTGCCAGCAGTTACTCCCGGGACAAACCTTTGAACACTGAAGCTTTCTTT. Protein sequence: CASSYSRDKPLNTEAFF.

This clonotype was counted ten times or more. The chain uses TRBV20-1 and TRBJ2-7; unclear D gene. Germline V gene sequence: CDR1 DFQATT, CDR2 SNEGSKA (reference sequence). The ends were cut back, 5 bases at V and 2 bases at J, with 10 bases in the middle. The CDR3 is 12 amino acids. CDR3 in amino acids: CSAGQNAYEQYF. CDR3 nucleotides: TGCAGTGCTGGGCAGAATGCCTACGAGCAGTACTTC.

This chain links TRBV27 with TRBJ2-1; TRBD2 matches 12 bases. J gave up 6 bases and V 1 base, and 7 bases lay outside the gene matches. Germline V gives CDR1 MNHEY, CDR2 SMNVEV (reference sequence). This CDR3 is 17 amino acids long. The DNA of the CDR3 is TGTGCCAGCAGTTTATGGCCTTCTAGCGGGGGGGCCAATGAGCAGTTCTTC. As protein: CASSLWPSSGGANEQFF.

This clonotype came up many times. CDR3 in amino acids: CASRRTGTRNEQFF. The CDR3, as DNA: TGTGCCAGCAGACGAACCGGGACTAGGAATGAGCAGTTCTTC. V and J are TRBV6-2 or TRBV6-3 and TRBJ2-1; 8 bases line up with TRBD2. The CDR3 sequence is 14 residues long. Germline CDR1 MNHEY, CDR2 SVGEGT. Losses at the gene ends were 6 bases for V and 7 bases for J; bases not matched to a gene: 8.

The rearrangement joins TRBV13 to TRBJ1-4, with D uncertain. V was shortened by 6 bases and J by 0 bases, with 17 bases between the two germline ends. The CDR3 has 17 residues. Germline lookup yields CDR1 PRHDT and CDR2 FYEKMQ (reference sequence). The CDR3 spells CASRDTSGSATNEKLFF. DNA of the CDR3: TGTGCCAGCAGAGATACCTCGGGGTCTGCAACTAATGAAAAACTGTTTTTT.

This clonotype was seen a handful of times. The J gene is TRBJ1-6, the V gene TRBV30; D is possibly TRBD1 (5 bases). Trimming removed 7 bases at V and 5 bases at J, with 18 bases between. Germline V gene lookup returns CDR1 GTSNPN and CDR2 SVGIG (reference sequence). The CDR3 is 15 amino acids. CDR3 loop: CAFYPTGTDNSPLHF. DNA of the CDR3: TGTGCCTTCTATCCAACCGGGACGGATAATTCACCCCTCCACTTT.

V gene TRBV6-2 or TRBV6-3 combines with J gene TRBJ1-2, with a tentative D call TRBD1 (6 bases). Between the trimmed V and J ends, which lost 2 bases and 3 bases, there was a span of 7 bases. The germline V gene encodes CDR1 MNHEY and CDR2 SVGEGT. This CDR3 has 13 residues. The CDR3 bases are TGTGCCAGCAGTTACGCAGGGGACTATGGCTACACCTTC. Its translation is CASSYAGDYGYTF.

This clonotype occurred many times. The chain uses TRBV6-2 or TRBV6-3 and TRBJ1-2, with a tentative D call TRBD1 (5 bases). The V gene's germline CDR1 is MNHEY and CDR2 SVGEGT. This CDR3 has 14 residues. V was pared by 6 bases and J by 4 bases, with 15 bases between. The CDR3 DNA follows: TGTGCCAGCAGCCGAAACCGGGACCTCTATGGCTACACCTTC. Protein: CASSRNRDLYGYTF.

The V gene is TRBV12-3 or TRBV12-4, the J gene TRBJ2-1; TRBD2 matches 16 bases. Germline trimming cut 11 bases from V and 0 bases from J; bases unmatched to any gene: 7. The CDR3 extends over 17 amino acids. Here the CDR3 DNA reads TGTGCCTCCGGGACTAGCGGGAGGGGGAGCTCCTACAATGAGCAGTTCTTC. Its translation is CASGTSGRGSSYNEQFF.

The chain uses TRBV27 and TRBJ1-5; D remains unclear. Germline CDR1 MNHEY, CDR2 SMNVEV (reference sequence). The CDR3 runs 14 residues. The V end was cut by 3 bases, the J end by 8 bases, with 14 bases between. The CDR3 region is CASSFYAATEPQHF. DNA for the CDR3: TGTGCCAGCAGTTTTTACGCGGCCACTGAGCCCCAGCATTTT.

This clonotype has just a few counts. This may stem from a read error, because a much larger clone lies one nucleotide away. The gene calls are TRBV7-3 and TRBJ2-1, with a tentative D call TRBD1 (5 bases). V was shortened by 8 bases and J by 12 bases, with 17 bases between the two germline ends. The CDR3 has 12 residues. Germline V gene lookup returns CDR1 SGHTA and CDR2 FQGTGA. CDR3 amino acids: CASGPGGAAQFF. The CDR3, as DNA: TGTGCCAGCGGCCCCGGTGGGGCGGCGCAGTTCTTC.

This clonotype has a count of ten or more. CDR3: CASSYDPAGGPSYEQYF. The CDR3 region has the DNA TGTGCCAGCAGTTACGATCCAGCGGGGGGCCCCTCCTACGAGCAGTACTTC. V usage is TRBV6-2 or TRBV6-3 and J usage is TRBJ2-7; 9 bases align to TRBD2. The CDR3 extends over 17 amino acids. Looked up from germline, CDR1 is MNHEY and CDR2 is SVGEGT. After removal of 2 bases from V and 0 bases from J, the junction contained 8 bases not matched to a gene.

This clonotype was seen ten or more times. CDR3 amino acids: CASSLVAVSTDTQYF. CDR3 nucleotide sequence: TGTGCCAGCAGTTTAGTGGCGGTTAGCACAGATACGCAGTATTTT. This chain links TRBV12-3 or TRBV12-4 with TRBJ2-3, with D hard to call. The V end lost 1 base, the J end lost 0 bases, and 8 bases lay between the germline ends. This CDR3 comprises 15 residues.

About this clonotype itself: It may be a read error: a sequence one base away is much more abundant. The CDR3 bases are TGTGCCAGCAGCGTGGACAGCCACCAAGATACCCAGTACTTC. This gives the protein CASSVDSHQDTQYF. The chain employs TRBV9 and TRBJ2-5; D might be TRBD1 (6 bases). Germline V gene data show CDR1 as SGDLS and CDR2 as YYNGEE. This CDR3 contains 14 residues.

This clonotype appeared many times. This may stem from a read error, because a much larger clone lies one nucleotide away. The gene calls are TRBV7-2 and TRBJ2-5; D gene uncertain. Trimming removed 2 bases at V and 4 bases at J, with 2 bases between. Germline lookup yields CDR1 SGHTA and CDR2 FQGNSA. The CDR3 contains 11 residues. CDR3 in DNA: TGTGCCAGCAGCTTAACAGAGACCCAGTACTTC. It codes for CASSLTETQYF.

This rearrangement joins TRBV2 to TRBJ1-5; possible D gene TRBD1, 5 bases. Per the germline V gene, CDR1 is SNHLY and CDR2 is FYNNEI. This CDR3 region has 15 residues. V gave up 5 bases and J gave up 1 base, with 12 bases separating them. As DNA, the CDR3 is TGTGCCAGCAGTTGGTCGTCAGGGAGCAATCAGCCCCAGCATTTT. Protein sequence: CASSWSSGSNQPQHF.

At least ten counts were recorded for this clonotype. The J gene is TRBJ2-1, the V gene TRBV11-2, with D possibly called TRBD1 or TRBD2 (5 bases each). V shed 6 bases and J shed 7 bases, with 10 bases lying between them. The CDR3 consists of 12 residues. Germline-derived CDR1 and CDR2 are SGHAT and FQNNGV. The CDR3, as DNA: TGTGCCAGCAGTTTATGGGGGAATGAGCAGTTCTTC. This translates into CASSLWGNEQFF.